Listed below are T cell receptor beta chains from one sample, sequenced in a study of OX40 agonist ivuxolimab in advanced cancers. Repertoires were generated with immunoSEQ multiplex PCR, while TCRdb's copy carries only in-frame clones and drops some. Altogether about 30,000 clones are present, over 60% being singletons, with the ten largest covering 15%. Specimen: CD4+ or CD8+ T cells sorted from blood, collected in a trial of the OX40 agonist ivuxolimab. These receptor sequences come from an adult with an advanced solid tumor such as melanoma, head and neck, liver or kidney cancer. The CDR3 runs from the conserved cysteine through the conserved F or W. Fields, in order: V gene, clone size, J gene, D gene, CDR3 DNA, CDR3 protein. D genes are given only for firm matches. The size of a clone is reported for some rows only, either as once, few or many, or as a class for expanded clones.

V: TRBV6-1
size: .
J: TRBJ1-1
D: TRBD1
DNA: TGTGCCAGCAGTAACCCGGACAGGGGGCAAGCTTTCTTT
CDR3: CASSNPDRGQAFF

V: TRBV9
size: .
J: TRBJ1-1
D: .
DNA: TGTGCCAGCAGCGTAGGGGGGTCTGAAGCTTTCTTT
CDR3: CASSVGGSEAFF

V: TRBV6-1
size: .
J: TRBJ1-5
D: TRBD1
DNA: TGTGCCAGCAGTGAATACAGGGGGCTCAATCAGCCCCAGCATTTT
CDR3: CASSEYRGLNQPQHF

V: TRBV5-1
size: .
J: TRBJ2-1
D: .
DNA: TGCGCCAGCAGCTTACATGGAGGCGGGGCCTACAATGAGCAGTTCTTC
CDR3: CASSLHGGGAYNEQFF

V: TRBV2
size: .
J: TRBJ2-1
D: .
DNA: TGTGCCAGCAGTGAAGTAGGTATCAAAGTACAGTTCTTC
CDR3: CASSEVGIKVQFF

V: TRBV27
size: .
J: TRBJ1-1
D: .
DNA: TGTGCCAGCAGTTTCGTGTCGGGACAACTGAACACTGAAGCTTTCTTT
CDR3: CASSFVSGQLNTEAFF

V: TRBV5-4
size: .
J: TRBJ2-1
D: .
DNA: TGTGCCAGCAGCATAACCCAGGGGGGCTTGTCTGAGCAGTTCTTC
CDR3: CASSITQGGLSEQFF

V: TRBV9
size: .
J: TRBJ1-1
D: TRBD1
DNA: TGTGCCAGCAGCCCAGGGGGTTCGAACACTGAAGCTTTCTTT
CDR3: CASSPGGSNTEAFF

V: TRBV6-1
size: .
J: TRBJ2-2
D: .
DNA: TGTGCCAGCAGGTTTGTCGCCACCGGGGAGCTGTTTTTT
CDR3: CASRFVATGELFF

V: TRBV7-9
size: .
J: TRBJ1-1
D: TRBD1
DNA: TGTGCCAGCAGCTTAGCGGGGACAGTCTTGAACACTGAAGCTTTCTTT
CDR3: CASSLAGTVLNTEAFF

V: TRBV19
size: .
J: TRBJ2-2
D: .
DNA: TGTGCCAGTAACGCTGGGGCTAGCTACGCGAACACCGGGGAGCTGTTTTTT
CDR3: CASNAGASYANTGELFF

V: TRBV25-1
size: .
J: TRBJ1-4
D: TRBD1
DNA: TGTGCCAGCAGTGAAGTGAGGGGGCTTAATGAAAAACTGTTTTTT
CDR3: CASSEVRGLNEKLFF

V: TRBV25-1
size: .
J: TRBJ1-2
D: .
DNA: TGTGCCAGCAGTGATATGCATGGCTACACCTTC
CDR3: CASSDMHGYTF

V: TRBV20-1
size: few
J: TRBJ2-3
D: .
DNA: TGCAGTGCTTCCCTAGGAGATACGCAGTATTTT
CDR3: CSASLGDTQYF

V: TRBV7-9
size: .
J: TRBJ2-5
D: TRBD2
DNA: TGTGCCAGCAGCCGTGGACTAGCGGGGGCACAAGAGACCCAGTACTTC
CDR3: CASSRGLAGAQETQYF

V: TRBV5-1
size: .
J: TRBJ2-7
D: TRBD1
DNA: TGCGCCAGCAGCTGGACGGACAGGGATGGGAACGAGCAGTACTTC
CDR3: CASSWTDRDGNEQYF

V: TRBV9
size: .
J: TRBJ2-7
D: .
DNA: TGTGCCAGCAGCGTAGGGGCGGCTTACGAGCAGTACTTC
CDR3: CASSVGAAYEQYF

V: TRBV6-1
size: .
J: TRBJ1-3
D: .
DNA: TGTGCCAGCAGCAAACAGGGTACTGGAAACACCATATATTTT
CDR3: CASSKQGTGNTIYF

V: TRBV4-2
size: .
J: TRBJ1-2
D: .
DNA: TGTGCCAGCAGCCAACCTAATATCGGGCCTTATGGCTACACCTTC
CDR3: CASSQPNIGPYGYTF

V: TRBV7-9
size: few
J: TRBJ1-4
D: .
DNA: TGTGCCAGCAGCACATGGGACGGGGAACCTGAAAAACTGTTTTTT
CDR3: CASSTWDGEPEKLFF

V: TRBV11-1
size: .
J: TRBJ2-1
D: TRBD2
DNA: TGTGCCAGCAGCCCCCGACTAGCGGGGGGGCCAAATGAGCAGTTCTTC
CDR3: CASSPRLAGGPNEQFF

V: TRBV5-1
size: .
J: TRBJ1-4
D: TRBD1
DNA: TGCGCCAGCAGCCGGGACAGCCAGAATGAAAAACTGTTTTTT
CDR3: CASSRDSQNEKLFF

V: TRBV5-4
size: .
J: TRBJ2-2
D: .
DNA: TGTGCCAGCAGCTTGAAACAGGTGAACACCGGGGAGCTGTTTTTT
CDR3: CASSLKQVNTGELFF

V: TRBV2
size: once
J: TRBJ1-2
D: TRBD1
DNA: TGTGCCACCACCGGGACAGGGAGTTTTTATGGCTACACCTTC
CDR3: CATTGTGSFYGYTF

V: TRBV11-2
size: .
J: TRBJ1-2
D: TRBD1
DNA: TGTGCCAGCAGCTTAGGGACAGGGGTCTATGGCTACACCTTC
CDR3: CASSLGTGVYGYTF

V: TRBV30
size: .
J: TRBJ1-6
D: .
DNA: TGTGCCTGGAGTAGCTCCTATAATTCACCCCTCCACTTT
CDR3: CAWSSSYNSPLHF

V: TRBV4-2
size: .
J: TRBJ1-6
D: .
DNA: TGTGCCAGCAGCCAAGCCGGGGCCAGGGATTCACCCCTCCACTTT
CDR3: CASSQAGARDSPLHF

V: TRBV13
size: once
J: TRBJ1-6
D: .
DNA: TGTGCCAGCAGCTTAGACTCACCCCTCCACTTT
CDR3: CASSLDSPLHF

V: TRBV5-1
size: .
J: TRBJ2-5
D: TRBD2
DNA: TGCGCCAGCAGCCGGGGACTAGTGGCAGAGACCCAGTACTTC
CDR3: CASSRGLVAETQYF

V: TRBV29-1
size: .
J: TRBJ1-1
D: TRBD1
DNA: TGCAGCGTTGGGGGGACAGGGGGCTTCATGAACACTGAAGCTTTCTTT
CDR3: CSVGGTGGFMNTEAFF

V: TRBV28
size: .
J: TRBJ2-5
D: .
DNA: TGTGCCAGCAGTTTTAGCCTTGGGGCGCGGGCGGAGACCCAGTACTTC
CDR3: CASSFSLGARAETQYF

V: TRBV11-1
size: .
J: TRBJ1-1
D: .
DNA: TGTGCCAGCAGCTTACCATCGGGGATAGTCGCTGAAGCTTTCTTT
CDR3: CASSLPSGIVAEAFF

V: TRBV18
size: .
J: TRBJ2-5
D: TRBD2
DNA: TGTGCCAGCTCACCCACACTAGCGGGGGGAGAGACCCAGTACTTC
CDR3: CASSPTLAGGETQYF

V: TRBV29-1
size: .
J: TRBJ1-1
D: TRBD1
DNA: TGCAGCACCCTCCCCGGGACAGGGTCCACTGAAGCTTTCTTT
CDR3: CSTLPGTGSTEAFF